These 31 T cell receptor beta chains share one sample of origin, sequenced in a study of CD8+ T cells in alopecia areata. TCR sequencing used cDNA made by reverse transcription of extracted RNA. Data came from immunoSEQ multiplex PCR; TCRdb stores just in-frame clones and leaves some out. This sample carries about 110,000 clones, approximately 50% of them seen once, and the ten largest clones take over 20%. Sample: NKG2D-low CD8+ T cells sorted from blood. The receptor source for this set is a human donor with alopecia areata.

The V call is TRBV7-9, the J call TRBJ2-1; D ambiguous. This CDR3 is 18 amino acids long. Trimming took off 5 bases at V and 0 bases at J, with 20 bases between the two ends. In germline, CDR1 is SEHNR, CDR2 FQNEAQ (reference sequence). The CDR3 loop is CASSPPVSGTSSYNEQFF. The CDR3 bases are TGTGCCAGCAGCCCCCCCGTTTCAGGAACAAGCTCCTACAATGAGCAGTTCTTC.

The chain joins TRBV20-1 to TRBJ2-3; D remains ambiguous. Per germline, CDR1 DFQATT and CDR2 SNEGSKA (reference sequence). V was cut by 6 bases and J by 3 bases, with 4 bases left in between. The CDR3 has 10 residues. CDR3 loop: CSATTDTQYF. The CDR3 bases are TGCAGTGCAACAACAGATACGCAGTATTTT.

The J gene is TRBJ2-1, the V gene TRBV7-9, with 11 nucleotides matching TRBD2. The CDR3 consists of 19 residues. Germline V gene data show CDR1 as SEHNR and CDR2 as FQNEAQ (reference sequence). V gave up 4 bases and J gave up 1 base; unmatched junction bases: 12. In DNA, the CDR3 is TGTGCCAGCAGCTCTACCCGCCCGACTAGCGGGAAATCCTACAATGAGCAGTTCTTC. Protein: CASSSTRPTSGKSYNEQFF.

This clone occurred a few times. The V and J genes are TRBV9 and TRBJ1-2, with D perhaps matching TRBD1 (5 bases). V lost 0 bases, J lost 4 bases, and 13 bases lay in between. The CDR3 runs to 15 residues. Per the germline V gene, CDR1 is SGDLS and CDR2 is YYNGEE. DNA for the CDR3: TGTGCCAGCAGCGTAGGAGGAACAGGCAGCTATGGCTACACCTTC. Residues: CASSVGGTGSYGYTF.

The chain combines TRBV5-4 with TRBJ2-7, with TRBD1 as a possible D gene (6 bases). The germline V gene encodes CDR1 SGHNT and CDR2 YYREEE (reference sequence). This CDR3 contains 13 residues. The ends were cut back, 4 bases at V and 6 bases at J, with 14 bases in the middle. The CDR3 nucleotides are TGTGCCAGCAGCAGAGAGACAGGAGGCGAGCAGTACTTC. It specifies CASSRETGGEQYF.

The CDR3, as DNA: TGTGCCAGCAGTTTATCGGACAGGGTCTTGGATACGCAGTATTTT. It translates to CASSLSDRVLDTQYF. The chain couples TRBV28 to TRBJ2-3; 8 positions agree with TRBD1. V gave up 1 base and J gave up 6 bases; unmatched junction bases: 6. Looked up from germline, CDR1 is MDHEN and CDR2 is SYDVKM. The CDR3 consists of 15 residues.

The J gene is TRBJ2-1, the V gene TRBV27, with a tentative D call TRBD2 (6 bases). Germline V CDR1 and CDR2: MNHEY, SMNVEV (reference sequence). The CDR3 covers 16 residues. V dropped 3 bases and J dropped 4 bases, with 16 bases sitting between them. CDR3 DNA: TGTGCCAGCAGTTTGACGGCGGAGGGGCGATACAATGAGCAGTTCTTC. It codes for CASSLTAEGRYNEQFF.

The V gene is TRBV19, the J gene TRBJ2-1; TRBD1 matches 9 bases. CDR1 is LNHDA, CDR2 SQIVND, per germline (reference sequence). The J segment lost 5 bases and the V segment lost 5 bases, leaving 7 bases of the junction unmatched. The CDR3 length is 15 residues. The CDR3 coding sequence is TGTGCCAGTAGTCCATGGACAGGGGCCCACAATGAGCAGTTCTTC. It translates to CASSPWTGAHNEQFF.

The genes are TRBV11-2 and TRBJ2-7, with D tentatively TRBD1 (6 bases). The V end was cut by 3 bases, the J end by 3 bases, with 12 bases between. This CDR3 spans 14 amino acids. Germline V CDR1 and CDR2: SGHAT, FQNNGV. CDR3 protein: CASSFGTGNYEQYF. For the CDR3, the DNA is TGTGCCAGCAGCTTTGGTACAGGGAACTACGAGCAGTACTTC.

The J gene is TRBJ2-7, the V gene TRBV12-5; the match to TRBD1 covers 9 bases. V trimming: 5 bases; J trimming: 1 base; junction bases outside the gene matches: 6. This CDR3 is built from 15 residues. Germline CDR1 and CDR2: LGHNT and FRNRAP. DNA for the CDR3: TGTGCTAGTGGTCTCCCGGACAGGGGTTCCTACGAGCAGTACTTC. Protein: CASGLPDRGSYEQYF.

This chain links TRBV27 with TRBJ2-7; possible D gene TRBD1, 6 bases. Germline CDR1 and CDR2: MNHEY and SMNVEV (reference sequence). The V end was cut by 3 bases, the J end by 2 bases, with 17 bases between. This CDR3 spans 16 amino acids. CDR3 region: CASSFVHRDPTYEQYF. In nucleotides, the CDR3 is TGTGCCAGCAGTTTCGTCCACAGGGATCCAACCTACGAGCAGTACTTC.

The chain combines TRBV27 with TRBJ2-1; maybe TRBD1 (5 bases). Germline assignment: CDR1 MNHEY and CDR2 SMNVEV (reference sequence). This CDR3 spans 18 amino acids. Trimming left V 2 bases short and J 2 bases short, with 19 bases between. DNA of the CDR3: TGTGCCAGCAGTTTAAGGTGGGGCAGGGAACTTACCTACAATGAGCAGTTCTTC. Residues: CASSLRWGRELTYNEQFF.

This clone came up a few times. The V gene is TRBV11-2, the J gene TRBJ1-2; 8 nucleotides match TRBD1. Germline V CDR1 and CDR2: SGHAT, FQNNGV. The trim removed 7 bases at V and 5 bases at J, leaving 3 bases unmatched. This CDR3 spans 12 amino acids. CDR3 sequence (DNA): TGTGCCAGCACAGGGACAGGTTATGGCTACACCTTC. This translates into CASTGTGYGYTF.

The sample holds a few counts of this clone. This chain joins TRBV4-1 and TRBJ2-1; maybe TRBD1 (5 bases). V was shortened by 1 base and J by 4 bases, with 17 bases between the two germline ends. CDR1 is MGHRA and CDR2 is YSYEKL in the germline V gene. The CDR3 contains 17 residues. The CDR3 region has the DNA TGCGCCAGCAGCCAAGTCGCGGCACAAGGGGATTACAATGAGCAGTTCTTC. Amino acid sequence: CASSQVAAQGDYNEQFF.

The J gene is TRBJ2-1, the V gene TRBV4-1; D gene uncertain. Trimming removed 1 base at V and 2 bases at J, with 6 bases between. This CDR3 is built from 14 residues. Germline assignment: CDR1 MGHRA and CDR2 YSYEKL. As DNA, the CDR3 is TGCGCCAGCAGCCAAGCCGCGGCCTACAATGAGCAGTTCTTC. It codes for CASSQAAAYNEQFF.

This clone has just one count. The chain carries TRBV4-1 and TRBJ2-7, with no clear D. Germline V gives CDR1 MGHRA, CDR2 YSYEKL. This CDR3 spans 14 amino acids. Between the trimmed V and J ends, which lost 2 bases and 5 bases, there was a span of 13 bases. CDR3 amino acids: CASSQTRLVDEQYF. CDR3 DNA sequence: TGCGCCAGCAGCCAAACGAGACTTGTAGACGAGCAGTACTTC.

This chain connects TRBV11-2 to TRBJ1-1; 7 bases fit TRBD1. The CDR3 runs to 11 residues. Germline lookup yields CDR1 SGHAT and CDR2 FQNNGV. V dropped 6 bases and J dropped 10; count of bases not matched to a gene: 5. CDR3 sequence (DNA): TGTGCCAGCAGGACAGGGCTGGCAGCTTTCTTT. This gives the protein CASRTGLAAFF.

The V gene is TRBV4-2, the J gene TRBJ1-1; 11 positions agree with TRBD1. Germline V lookup: CDR1 LGHNA, CDR2 YNFKEQ. V was clipped by 4 bases and J by 7 bases; unmatched bases: 8. CDR3 length: 15 residues. The CDR3 DNA reads TGTGCCAGCAGCCTGTGGACAGGGGGCCTGGGTGAAGCTTTCTTT. Protein sequence: CASSLWTGGLGEAFF.

This sequence joins TRBV6-6 and TRBJ1-2; D gene uncertain. The CDR3 spans 16 residues. The germline gives CDR1 MNHNY, CDR2 SVGAGI (reference sequence). With 0 bases removed from V and 0 bases from J, the gap between germline ends came to 11 bases. This chain's CDR3 is CASSYSMSDPNYGYTF. The DNA for the CDR3 is TGTGCCAGCAGTTACTCGATGTCAGATCCTAACTATGGCTACACCTTC.

The rearrangement joins TRBV6-5 to TRBJ1-1; no definite D call. CDR3 size: 13 residues. Between the trimmed V and J ends, which lost 8 bases and 4 bases, there was a span of 14 bases. Per germline, CDR1 MNHEY and CDR2 SVGAGI. The CDR3 DNA reads as TGTGCCAGCCAATTCACTTCGAGCACTGAAGCTTTCTTT. Amino acids: CASQFTSSTEAFF.

The chain has TRBV6-6 and TRBJ2-7; D unresolved. This CDR3 has 13 residues. The V end was cut by 8 bases, the J end by 0 bases, with 11 bases between. Germline CDR1 MNHNY, CDR2 SVGAGI (reference sequence). The CDR3 protein is CASADGASYEQYF. In DNA, the CDR3 is TGTGCCAGCGCGGACGGAGCCTCCTACGAGCAGTACTTC.

A remark on this clone: One junction end disagrees with the germline gene, perhaps due to a read error. The chain has TRBV14 and TRBJ2-5, with D possibly matching TRBD2 (5 bases). The CDR3 consists of 13 residues. Germline-derived CDR1 and CDR2 are SGHDN and FVKESK. The CDR3 DNA is TGTGCCAGCAGCCAAGGGGGAGTTCTAGGCAGGAACTTC. Its protein product is CASSQGGVLGRNF.

This clone was observed a few times. The DNA for the CDR3 is TGTGCCAGCAGTGAAGGATCGACTAGCGGGAACTACGAGCAGTACTTC. Translating gives CASSEGSTSGNYEQYF. The V call is TRBV2, the J call TRBJ2-7; 11 bases line up with TRBD2. Germline V lookup: CDR1 SNHLY, CDR2 FYNNEI. The CDR3 extends over 16 amino acids. V lost 1 base, J lost 3 bases, and 5 bases stayed unmatched.

A single count supports this clone. The chain uses TRBV27 and TRBJ2-7, with D possibly matching TRBD2 (5 bases). CDR3 size: 15 residues. V lost 6 bases and J lost 3, with 18 bases in between. Germline loops: CDR1 MNHEY, CDR2 SMNVEV (reference sequence). For the CDR3, the DNA is TGTGCCAGCAGCCCGACCGGAGGATTCCTCTACGAGCAGTACTTC. Residues: CASSPTGGFLYEQYF.

The V call is TRBV5-6, the J call TRBJ1-1; D possibly corresponds to TRBD1 (5 bases). CDR1 and CDR2 from the germline V gene are SGHDT and YYEEEE. The length of the CDR3 is 15 residues. The V gene lost 4 bases and the J gene lost 2 bases, with 15 bases spanning the gap. CDR3 in DNA: TGTGCCAGCAGCCCGGGAATGGGGCTAAACACTGAAGCTTTCTTT. Protein: CASSPGMGLNTEAFF.

This clone was recorded at least ten times. V is TRBV4-1 and J is TRBJ1-1; no clear D gene. Trimming pared 5 bases from V and 5 bases from J, leaving 18 bases between. This CDR3 has 15 amino acids. CDR1 is MGHRA, CDR2 YSYEKL, per germline. The DNA of the CDR3 is TGCGCCAGCAGCACACCGGACCGTCTGGGTACTGAAGCTTTCTTT. Translation: CASSTPDRLGTEAFF.

The chain is built from TRBV25-1 and TRBJ2-7; 8 bases map to TRBD1. This CDR3 spans 15 amino acids. Germline CDR1 reads MGHDK; CDR2 reads SYGVNS. The V segment lost 3 bases and the J segment 6 bases; nucleotides outside the gene matches: 10. In DNA, the CDR3 is TGTGCCAGCAGTGACCACGGGACAGGCTGGGGCGAGCAGTACTTC. Amino acid sequence: CASSDHGTGWGEQYF.

The J gene is TRBJ2-7, the V gene TRBV2, with TRBD1 matching over 7 bases. Germline-derived CDR1 and CDR2 are SNHLY and FYNNEI. The CDR3 contains 15 residues. V shed 0 bases, J shed 5 bases, and the junction held 7 bases outside the gene matches. The CDR3 sequence: CASSEADRVIHEQYF. The CDR3 coding sequence is TGTGCCAGCAGTGAAGCTGACAGGGTGATCCACGAGCAGTACTTC.

CDR3 sequence (DNA): TGTGCCAGCAGCCCCCCCGGACTAGCGGTTTACAATGAGCAGTTCTTC. As protein: CASSPPGLAVYNEQFF. The chain uses TRBV7-9 and TRBJ2-1; 10 bases align to TRBD2. The CDR3 has 16 residues. V shed 5 bases and J 4 bases; nucleotides not matched to a gene: 8. The germline CDR1 and CDR2 sequences are SEHNR and FQNEAQ (reference sequence).

The gene calls are TRBV4-1 and TRBJ2-5, with D possibly being TRBD1 (6 bases). Germline V CDR1 and CDR2: MGHRA, YSYEKL. V gave up 3 bases and J gave up 11 bases, with 22 bases separating them. This CDR3 has 15 residues. The CDR3 loop is CASSQVHRDREMQYF. CDR3 coding DNA: TGCGCCAGCAGCCAGGTACACAGGGACCGAGAGATGCAGTACTTC.

The rearrangement uses TRBV14 and TRBJ2-1; 8 nucleotides match TRBD2. CDR3 size: 17 residues. The germline V gene has CDR1 SGHDN and CDR2 FVKESK. V lost 4 bases, J lost 0 bases, and 8 bases stayed unmatched. The CDR3 sequence: CASSPRSGSGSYNEQFF. CDR3 coding DNA: TGTGCCAGCAGCCCCCGAAGCGGGAGCGGCTCCTACAATGAGCAGTTCTTC. The full variable domain, its missing parts supplied by reference TRBV14 and TRBJ2-1, is EAGVTQFPSHSVIEKGQTVTLRCDPISGHDNLYWYRRVMGKEIKFLLHFVKESKQDESGMPNNRFLAERTGGTYSTLKVQPAELEDSGVYFCASSPRSGSGSYNEQFFGPGTRLTVL.